This T cell receptor beta chain was recovered during a study of blood T cell repertoires in COVID-19. Across the whole study: The samples span acute and convalescent COVID-19 from the United States, Italy and Spain. From T cells, B-cell-depleted T cells, or PBMCs came the material, which was cDNA or gDNA.

J gave up 4 bases and V 0 bases, and 0 bases lay outside the gene matches. CDR1 and CDR2 from the germline V gene are SGDLS and YYNGEE. This CDR3 region has 15 residues. In the original processing: Using reference gene primer amplification, nucleated cell counts were estimated. The method was immunoSEQ multiplex PCR; TCRdb's version includes in-frame clones alone and lacks a portion of them. The DNA was the basis for D and trimming; V, J and clone size are from that table. This table has some 70,000 clones, about 90% appearing once. The clonotype comes from a human donor with active COVID-19. The donor label of this sample is uncertain. Material: peripheral blood. V and J are TRBV9 and TRBJ2-2; 10 bases are shared with TRBD1. In DNA, the CDR3 is TGTGCCAGCAGCGTAGGGGACAGGGGCACCGGGGAGCTGTTTTTT. It specifies CASSVGDRGTGELFF.